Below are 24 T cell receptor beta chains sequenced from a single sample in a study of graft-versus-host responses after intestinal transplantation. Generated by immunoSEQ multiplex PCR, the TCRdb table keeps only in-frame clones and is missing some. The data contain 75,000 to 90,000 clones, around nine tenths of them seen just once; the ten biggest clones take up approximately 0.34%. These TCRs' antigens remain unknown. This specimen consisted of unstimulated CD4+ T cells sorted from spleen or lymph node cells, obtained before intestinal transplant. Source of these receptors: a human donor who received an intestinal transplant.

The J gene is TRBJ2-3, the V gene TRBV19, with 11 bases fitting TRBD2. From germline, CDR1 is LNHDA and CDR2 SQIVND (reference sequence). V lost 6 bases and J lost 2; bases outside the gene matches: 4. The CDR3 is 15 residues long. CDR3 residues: CASSVLAGVTDTQYF. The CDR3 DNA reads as TGTGCCAGTAGCGTACTAGCGGGAGTCACAGATACGCAGTATTTT.

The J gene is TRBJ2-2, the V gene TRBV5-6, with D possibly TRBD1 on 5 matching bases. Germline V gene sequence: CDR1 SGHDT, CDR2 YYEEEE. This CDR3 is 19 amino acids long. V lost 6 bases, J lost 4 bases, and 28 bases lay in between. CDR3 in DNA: TGTGCCAGCACCCCCTGGGCCCTCCAGGGCCCCTCCGGCACCGGGGAGCTGTTTTTT. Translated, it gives CASTPWALQGPSGTGELFF.

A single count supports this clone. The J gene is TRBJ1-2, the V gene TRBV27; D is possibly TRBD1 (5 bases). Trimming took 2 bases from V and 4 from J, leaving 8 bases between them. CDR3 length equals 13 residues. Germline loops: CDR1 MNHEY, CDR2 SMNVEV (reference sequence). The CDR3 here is CASSLAGFYGYTF. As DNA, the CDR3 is TGTGCCAGCAGTTTAGCAGGGTTCTATGGCTACACCTTC.

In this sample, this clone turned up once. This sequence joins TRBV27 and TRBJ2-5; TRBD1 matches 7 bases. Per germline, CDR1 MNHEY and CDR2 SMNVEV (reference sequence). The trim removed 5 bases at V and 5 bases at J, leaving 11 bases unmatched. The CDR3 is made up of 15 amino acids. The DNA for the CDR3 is TGTGCCAGCAGTCCCGACAGGGTTCAGGGGGAGACCCAGTACTTC. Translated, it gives CASSPDRVQGETQYF.

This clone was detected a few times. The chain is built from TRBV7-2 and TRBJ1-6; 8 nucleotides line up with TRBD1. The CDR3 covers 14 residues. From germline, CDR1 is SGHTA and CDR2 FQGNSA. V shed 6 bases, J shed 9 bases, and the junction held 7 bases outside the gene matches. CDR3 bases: TGTGCCAGCAGTTCGACAGGGGCGAGTTCACCCCTCCACTTT. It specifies CASSSTGASSPLHF.

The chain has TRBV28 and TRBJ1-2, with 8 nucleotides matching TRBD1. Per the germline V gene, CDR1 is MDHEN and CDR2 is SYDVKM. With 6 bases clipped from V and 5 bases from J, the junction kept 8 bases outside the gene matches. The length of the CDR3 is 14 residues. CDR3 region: CASSRTGTIYGYTF. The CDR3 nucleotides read TGTGCCAGCAGCCGGACAGGGACTATTTATGGCTACACCTTC.

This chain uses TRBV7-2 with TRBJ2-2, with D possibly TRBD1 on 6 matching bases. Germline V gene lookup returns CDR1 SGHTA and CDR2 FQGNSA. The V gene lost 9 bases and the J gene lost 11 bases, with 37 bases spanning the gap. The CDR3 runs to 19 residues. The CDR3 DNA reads TGTGCCAGTAGTTCAGACTTAATTGGCGGCAGGGGCACACCGGATGAGCTGTTTTTT. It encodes CASSSDLIGGRGTPDELFF.

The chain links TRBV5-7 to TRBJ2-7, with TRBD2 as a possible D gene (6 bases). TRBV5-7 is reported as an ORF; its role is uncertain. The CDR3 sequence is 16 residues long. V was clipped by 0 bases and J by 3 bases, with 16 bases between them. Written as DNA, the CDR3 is TGTGCCAGCAGCTTGGTAGGGGACTCCCGAATCTACGAGCAGTACTTC. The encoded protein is CASSLVGDSRIYEQYF.

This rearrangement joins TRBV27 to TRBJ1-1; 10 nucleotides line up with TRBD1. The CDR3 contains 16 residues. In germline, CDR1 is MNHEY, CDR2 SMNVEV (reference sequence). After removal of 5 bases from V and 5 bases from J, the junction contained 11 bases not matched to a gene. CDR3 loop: CASSTGQGLKGTEAFF. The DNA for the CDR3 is TGTGCCAGCAGTACGGGACAGGGGTTGAAGGGGACTGAAGCTTTCTTT.

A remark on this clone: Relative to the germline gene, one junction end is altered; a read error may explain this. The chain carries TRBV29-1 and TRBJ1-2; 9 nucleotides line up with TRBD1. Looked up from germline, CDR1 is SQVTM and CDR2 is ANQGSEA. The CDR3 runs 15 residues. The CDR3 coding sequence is TGCAGCATTGAGGACAGGGGAGGGCCCAACTATGGCTACACCTTC. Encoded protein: CSIEDRGGPNYGYTF.

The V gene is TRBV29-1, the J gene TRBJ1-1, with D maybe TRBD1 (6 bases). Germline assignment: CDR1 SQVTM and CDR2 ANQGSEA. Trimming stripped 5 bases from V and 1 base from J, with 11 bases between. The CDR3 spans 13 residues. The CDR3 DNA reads TGCAGCGTTAAACAGGGTCCGAACACTGAAGCTTTCTTT. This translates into CSVKQGPNTEAFF.

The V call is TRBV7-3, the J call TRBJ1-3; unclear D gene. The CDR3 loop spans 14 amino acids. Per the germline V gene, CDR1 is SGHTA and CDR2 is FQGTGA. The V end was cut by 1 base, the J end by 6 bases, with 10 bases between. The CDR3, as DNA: TGTGCCAGCAGCTTAAACGGCAGGTTAAACACCATATATTTT. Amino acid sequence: CASSLNGRLNTIYF.

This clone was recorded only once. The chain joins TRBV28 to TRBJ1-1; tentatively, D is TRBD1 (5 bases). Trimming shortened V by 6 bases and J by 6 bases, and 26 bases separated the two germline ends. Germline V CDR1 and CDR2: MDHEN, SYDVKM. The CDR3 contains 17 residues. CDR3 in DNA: TGTGCCAGCAGCCCACCCCCCCCGGACACCCGAAGGGCTGAAGCTTTCTTT. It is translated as CASSPPPPDTRRAEAFF.

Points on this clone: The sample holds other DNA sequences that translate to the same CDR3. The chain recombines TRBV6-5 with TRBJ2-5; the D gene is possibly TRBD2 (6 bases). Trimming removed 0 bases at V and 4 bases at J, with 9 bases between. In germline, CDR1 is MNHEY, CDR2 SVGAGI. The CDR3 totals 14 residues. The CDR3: CASSYSGGTETQYF. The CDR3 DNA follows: TGTGCCAGCAGTTACTCTGGAGGGACAGAGACCCAGTACTTC.

CDR3 coding DNA: TGCGCCAGCAGCCCCTCCGGGACTAGCGGTGAGCAGTTCTTC. Residues: CASSPSGTSGEQFF. This rearrangement joins TRBV5-1 to TRBJ2-1; 11 bases are shared with TRBD2. V lost 4 bases, J lost 9 bases, and 6 bases stayed unmatched. The CDR3 contains 14 residues. Germline V gene data show CDR1 as SGHRS and CDR2 as YFSETQ.

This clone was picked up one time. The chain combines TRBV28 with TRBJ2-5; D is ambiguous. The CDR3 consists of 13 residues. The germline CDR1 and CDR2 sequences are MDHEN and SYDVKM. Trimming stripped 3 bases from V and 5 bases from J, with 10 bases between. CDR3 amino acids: CASSLLSPETQYF. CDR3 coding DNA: TGTGCCAGCAGTTTGCTATCCCCGGAGACCCAGTACTTC.

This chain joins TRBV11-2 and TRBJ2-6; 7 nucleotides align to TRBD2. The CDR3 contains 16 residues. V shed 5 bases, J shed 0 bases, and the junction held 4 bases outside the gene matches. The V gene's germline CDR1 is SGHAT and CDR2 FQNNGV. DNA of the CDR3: TGTGCCAGCAGCACTGGGAGGGCCTCTGGGGCCAACGTCCTGACTTTC. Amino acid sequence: CASSTGRASGANVLTF. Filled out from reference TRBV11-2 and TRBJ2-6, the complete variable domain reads EAGVAQSPRYKIIEKRQSVAFWCNPISGHATLYWYQQILGQGPKLLIQFQNNGVVDDSQLPKDRFSAERLKGVDSTLKIQPAKLEDSAVYLCASSTGRASGANVLTFGAGSRLTVL.

CDR3 amino acids: CASSSVVSSYEQYF. The CDR3 nucleotides read TGTGCCAGCAGCTCCGTGGTTAGCTCCTACGAGCAGTACTTC. The chain has TRBV11-2 and TRBJ2-7, with D hard to call. Trimming shortened V by 4 bases and J by 0 bases, and 10 bases separated the two germline ends. The CDR3 is 14 amino acids. CDR1 SGHAT and CDR2 FQNNGV come from the germline V gene.

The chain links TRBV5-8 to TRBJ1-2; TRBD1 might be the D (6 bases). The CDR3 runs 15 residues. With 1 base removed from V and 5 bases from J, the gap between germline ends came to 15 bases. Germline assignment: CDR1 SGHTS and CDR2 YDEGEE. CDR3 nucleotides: TGTGCCAGCAGCTTGCCGCAGGGGTTAAGATATGGCTACACCTTC. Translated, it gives CASSLPQGLRYGYTF.

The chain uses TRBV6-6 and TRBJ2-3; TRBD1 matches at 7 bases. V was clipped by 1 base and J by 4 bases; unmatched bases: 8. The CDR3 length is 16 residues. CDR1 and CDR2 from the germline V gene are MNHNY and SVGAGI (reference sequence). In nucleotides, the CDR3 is TGTGCCAGCAGTTACTGGGACAGAAAGGTGCCAGATACGCAGTATTTT. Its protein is CASSYWDRKVPDTQYF.

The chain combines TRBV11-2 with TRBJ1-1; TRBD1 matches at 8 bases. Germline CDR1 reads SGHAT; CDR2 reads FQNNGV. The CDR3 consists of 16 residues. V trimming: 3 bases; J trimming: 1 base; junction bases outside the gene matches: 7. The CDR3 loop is CASSFPTGGTNTEAFF. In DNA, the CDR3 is TGTGCCAGCAGCTTCCCTACAGGGGGAACGAACACTGAAGCTTTCTTT.

DNA for the CDR3: TGTGCCAGCAGTGAAGCAGGGGGCGGTTGGGAGACCCAGTACTTC. It translates to CASSEAGGGWETQYF. This rearrangement joins TRBV6-1 to TRBJ2-5; 7 positions agree with TRBD1. This CDR3 has 15 amino acids. Germline V gene sequence: CDR1 MNHNS, CDR2 SASEGT. Trimming removed 0 bases from V and 5 bases from J; junction bases left unmatched: 6.

The CDR3 loop reads CASSQEHAGNEQFF. As DNA, the CDR3 is TGCGCCAGCAGCCAAGAGCACGCGGGGAATGAGCAGTTCTTC. V usage is TRBV4-1 and J usage is TRBJ2-1; TRBD2 might be the D (6 bases). The CDR3 is 14 amino acids. Germline-derived CDR1 and CDR2 are MGHRA and YSYEKL. Trimming took off 0 bases at V and 7 bases at J, with 10 bases between the two ends.

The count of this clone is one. CDR3 protein: CATSSQVDSYEQYF. The CDR3 DNA follows: TGTGCCACCAGCAGCCAAGTGGACAGCTACGAGCAGTACTTC. The chain combines TRBV15 with TRBJ2-5, with D possibly TRBD1 on 6 matching bases. The last part of the DNA fits TRBJ2-7 better; the J call may be wrong. Germline assignment: CDR1 LNHNV and CDR2 YYDKDF (reference sequence). This CDR3 region has 14 residues.